One and the same sample provided the 8 T cell receptor beta chains below, sequenced in a study of T cell clones after liver transplantation. TCRdb keeps only in-frame clones here, not all; method: immunoSEQ multiplex PCR. The table lists 50,000 to 55,000 clones, about 69% of them singletons. Source: CD4+ T cells from blood, taken around 54 months after liver transplant. These receptors were collected from a human patient who received a liver transplant. Some T cells here may be from the graft donor.

This clone showed up just once. The chain is built from TRBV7-9 and TRBJ2-2; TRBD2 might be the D (7 bases). V shed 2 bases and J shed 5 bases, with 15 bases lying between them. The length of the CDR3 is 16 residues. Germline V gene lookup returns CDR1 SEHNR and CDR2 FQNEAQ (reference sequence). This CDR3 reads CASSLISGGMTGELFF. CDR3 DNA sequence: TGTGCCAGCAGCTTAATTTCGGGGGGCATGACCGGGGAGCTGTTTTTT.

This sequence joins TRBV9 and TRBJ1-1; possibly TRBD1 for D (5 bases). Trimming stripped 0 bases from V and 5 bases from J, with 8 bases between. CDR3 size: 13 residues. Germline CDR1 reads SGDLS; CDR2 reads YYNGEE. This CDR3 is CASSVAGRTEAFF. The CDR3 DNA reads as TGTGCCAGCAGCGTAGCAGGGAGAACTGAAGCTTTCTTT.

This chain uses TRBV9 with TRBJ1-4; a possible D gene is TRBD1 (5 bases). This CDR3 has 16 amino acids. The V end lost 4 bases, the J end lost 1 base, and 14 bases lay between the germline ends. CDR1 SGDLS and CDR2 YYNGEE come from the germline V gene. The CDR3 spells CASSPRVGGTNEKLFF. The CDR3 DNA follows: TGTGCCAGCAGCCCCAGGGTGGGGGGAACTAATGAAAAACTGTTTTTT.

A few counts support this clone. The genes are TRBV10-3 and TRBJ1-1; TRBD1 might be the D (6 bases). The germline gives CDR1 ENHRY, CDR2 SYGVKD. This CDR3 is 12 amino acids long. The ends were cut back, 7 bases at V and 4 bases at J, with 10 bases in the middle. The CDR3 nucleotides read TGTGCCATCAAAACAGGGAGCACTGAAGCTTTCTTT. It encodes CAIKTGSTEAFF.

The chain couples TRBV14 to TRBJ2-7; D not certain. Trimming shortened V by 6 bases and J by 4 bases, and 16 bases separated the two germline ends. This CDR3 is built from 14 residues. Germline CDR1 is SGHDN and CDR2 is FVKESK. CDR3 residues: CASSEGDTLYEQYF. The CDR3 DNA sequence: TGTGCCAGCAGTGAAGGAGACACCTTATACGAGCAGTACTTC.

This CDR3 reads CASSLFRRDGSSNQPQHF. The CDR3 nucleotides are TGTGCCAGCAGTTTATTCAGGAGGGACGGTAGCTCCAATCAGCCCCAGCATTTT. The rearrangement joins TRBV27 to TRBJ1-5, with a tentative D call TRBD1 (5 bases). V lost 1 base to trimming and J lost 3 bases, with 19 bases between them. Germline CDR1 and CDR2: MNHEY and SMNVEV (reference sequence). This CDR3 has 18 residues.

The chain links TRBV19 to TRBJ2-3; D might be TRBD2 (6 bases). This CDR3 spans 14 amino acids. V was clipped by 7 bases and J by 2 bases, with 13 bases between them. Per germline, CDR1 LNHDA and CDR2 SQIVND (reference sequence). CDR3 region: CASTPAGTTDTQYF. The CDR3, as DNA: TGTGCCAGTACCCCAGCGGGCACCACAGATACGCAGTATTTT.

The chain combines TRBV2 with TRBJ1-2; possibly TRBD1 for D (5 bases). Per the germline V gene, CDR1 is SNHLY and CDR2 is FYNNEI. This CDR3 is built from 14 residues. The V end lost 4 bases, the J end lost 4 bases, and 13 bases lay between the germline ends. The CDR3 is CASSVGGDAYGYTF. The CDR3 DNA is TGTGCCAGCAGTGTCGGGGGTGACGCCTATGGCTACACCTTC.